Presented here are 32 T cell receptor beta chains from one specimen sequenced in a study of T cell responses to AZD1222 COVID-19 vaccine. Clones were read by immunoSEQ multiplex PCR, and TCRdb kept only the in-frame ones, dropping some. This table holds 200,000 or so clones, approximately 93% found once. The source was peripheral blood, collected 28 days after the second AZD1222 dose. The receptors derive from an adult who received the AZD1222 COVID-19 vaccine.

J is TRBJ1-5 and V is TRBV10-3; D unresolved. V lost 2 bases and J 2 bases, leaving 10 bases between the germline ends. Germline CDR1 ENHRY, CDR2 SYGVKD. The CDR3 covers 15 residues. CDR3 DNA sequence: TGTGCCATCAGTGAGGGTTGGGGAGGCAATCAGCCCCAGCATTTT. This encodes CAISEGWGGNQPQHF.

The V and J genes are TRBV19 and TRBJ2-3, with 9 bases lining up with TRBD2. The germline gives CDR1 LNHDA, CDR2 SQIVND (reference sequence). This CDR3 spans 16 amino acids. V lost 5 bases, J lost 3 bases, and 9 bases stayed unmatched. As DNA, the CDR3 is TGTGCCAGTAGTGGGGGTAGCGGGGGCGTGACAGATACGCAGTATTTT. Its translation: CASSGGSGGVTDTQYF.

The chain links TRBV12-3 or TRBV12-4 to TRBJ2-7; 9 nucleotides agree with TRBD2. Trimming took 7 bases from V and 3 from J; bases not matched to a gene: 4. This CDR3 is built from 13 residues. CDR3 in amino acids: CASKNSGGYEQYF. The CDR3 DNA follows: TGTGCCAGCAAGAATAGCGGGGGCTACGAGCAGTACTTC.

The gene calls are TRBV7-3 and TRBJ2-5, with 8 bases fitting TRBD2. This CDR3 is 15 amino acids long. Per the germline V gene, CDR1 is SGHTA and CDR2 is FQGTGA. V trimming: 1 base; J trimming: 9 bases; junction bases outside the gene matches: 10. DNA of the CDR3: TGTGCCAGCAGCTTAAGTAGTCATAGCGGGGTGGCCCAGTACTTC. Its protein product is CASSLSSHSGVAQYF.

This clone has just one count. The V gene is TRBV7-9, the J gene TRBJ2-2, with a possible D match to TRBD2 (6 bases). Trimming removed 2 bases at V and 7 bases at J, with 23 bases between. Per germline, CDR1 SEHNR and CDR2 FQNEAQ (reference sequence). CDR3 length equals 18 residues. For the CDR3, the DNA is TGTGCCAGCAGCTTATATGCCCGGGGACTGACGCCCGTCGGGGAGCTGTTTTTT. Protein product: CASSLYARGLTPVGELFF.

This clone was observed a single time. V gene TRBV6-4 combines with J gene TRBJ1-1; 7 bases fit TRBD1. Unmatched junction bases numbered 5, after V lost 6 bases and J lost 4 bases. The CDR3 has 13 amino acids. In germline, CDR1 is MRHNA, CDR2 SNTAGT. The CDR3 sequence is CASRRDSSTEAFF. CDR3 sequence (DNA): TGTGCCAGCAGGAGGGACAGCAGCACTGAAGCTTTCTTT.

The rearrangement links TRBV27 to TRBJ2-2; the match to TRBD2 covers 7 bases. The CDR3 has 15 amino acids. CDR1 MNHEY and CDR2 SMNVEV come from the germline V gene (reference sequence). J gave up 4 bases and V 5 bases, and 7 bases lay outside the gene matches. This chain's CDR3 is CASSQGDYPTGELFF. For the CDR3, the DNA is TGTGCCAGCAGTCAAGGGGACTATCCCACCGGGGAGCTGTTTTTT.

The chain employs TRBV28 and TRBJ2-5; TRBD1 might be the D (5 bases). The V end lost 6 bases, the J end lost 2 bases, and 7 bases lay between the germline ends. The V gene's germline CDR1 is MDHEN and CDR2 SYDVKM. The CDR3 spans 12 residues. CDR3 in amino acids: CASSRTQETQYF. As DNA, the CDR3 is TGTGCCAGCAGCAGGACACAAGAGACCCAGTACTTC.

J is TRBJ2-7 and V is TRBV19; D remains ambiguous. In germline, CDR1 is LNHDA, CDR2 SQIVND (reference sequence). This CDR3 contains 11 residues. V was pared by 4 bases and J by 6 bases, with 7 bases between. The CDR3 sequence is CASSSSGEQYF. The CDR3 DNA sequence: TGTGCCAGTAGTAGTTCAGGCGAGCAGTACTTC. The full variable domain, its missing parts supplied by reference TRBV19 and TRBJ2-7, is DGGITQSPKYLFRKEGQNVTLSCEQNLNHDAMYWYRQDPGQGLRLIYYSQIVNDFQKGDIAEGYSVSREKKESFPLTVTSAQKNPTAFYLCASSSSGEQYFGPGTRLTVT.

This chain uses TRBV5-6 with TRBJ1-2; the match to TRBD1 covers 12 bases. The CDR3 contains 17 residues. The V gene end was trimmed by 4 bases and the J gene end by 4 bases; junction bases not matched to a gene: 11. From germline, CDR1 is SGHDT and CDR2 YYEEEE. The chain's CDR3 is CASSPTGTGGLRYGYTF. The CDR3 DNA is TGTGCCAGCAGCCCCACCGGGACAGGGGGCTTGCGCTATGGCTACACCTTC.

In DNA form, the CDR3 reads TGTGCCAGCAGCTTAGTGGGCGGGGACAATCAGCCCCAGCATTTT. This gives the protein CASSLVGGDNQPQHF. The chain uses TRBV7-9 and TRBJ1-5, with D hard to call. Germline CDR1 and CDR2: SEHNR and FQNEAQ (reference sequence). The CDR3 consists of 15 residues. V was shortened by 1 base and J by 3 bases, with 10 bases between the two germline ends.

The chain joins TRBV12-3 or TRBV12-4 to TRBJ2-1; D is unresolved. This CDR3 has 13 amino acids. V lost 2 bases, J lost 7 bases, and 9 bases lay in between. DNA for the CDR3: TGTGCCAGCAGTTTATTGTGGGCGAATGAGCAGTTCTTC. It is translated as CASSLLWANEQFF.

The chain's CDR3 is CASSFNLLDGTDTQYF. CDR3 sequence (DNA): TGTGCCAGCAGCTTCAACCTACTAGACGGCACAGATACGCAGTATTTT. This chain uses TRBV5-4 with TRBJ2-3, with TRBD2 as a possible D gene (5 bases). The CDR3 is made up of 16 amino acids. The V and J ends lost 2 bases and 1 base respectively, with 14 bases between them. CDR1 is SGHNT and CDR2 is YYREEE in the germline V gene (reference sequence).

This clone occurred once. The V call is TRBV12-3 or TRBV12-4, the J call TRBJ1-2; D gene uncertain. CDR3 length: 12 amino acids. The ends were cut back, 6 bases at V and 4 bases at J, with 9 bases in the middle. The CDR3 protein is CASSPVGYGYTF. The DNA for the CDR3 is TGTGCCAGCAGCCCGGTAGGCTATGGCTACACCTTC.

This clone was recorded many times. The chain carries TRBV27 and TRBJ2-1; D gene unclear. Germline V gene data show CDR1 as MNHEY and CDR2 as SMNVEV (reference sequence). V was cut by 4 bases and J by 6 bases, with 7 bases left in between. The CDR3 totals 12 residues. CDR3 in DNA: TGTGCCAGCAGTTCAACCCTCAATGAGCAGTTCTTC. Its translation: CASSSTLNEQFF.

This clone was observed once. The chain couples TRBV25-1 to TRBJ1-2; D remains unclear. Germline CDR1 and CDR2: MGHDK and SYGVNS. Between the trimmed V and J ends, which lost 0 bases and 1 base, there was a span of 3 bases. The CDR3 covers 13 residues. CDR3: CASSEYVNYGYTF. As DNA, the CDR3 is TGTGCCAGCAGTGAATACGTTAACTATGGCTACACCTTC.

The chain has TRBV12-5 and TRBJ2-7; 10 bases match TRBD1. The CDR3 runs 16 residues. The germline V gene has CDR1 LGHNT and CDR2 FRNRAP. V shed 1 base and J 7 bases; nucleotides not matched to a gene: 10. As DNA, the CDR3 is TGTGCTAGTGGTTTGGGACCGGGACAGGGGCCTTGGGAGCAGTACTTC. It codes for CASGLGPGQGPWEQYF.

This rearrangement joins TRBV3-1 (or the pseudogene TRBV3-2) to TRBJ1-4; unclear D gene. Looked up from germline, CDR1 is LGHDT and CDR2 is YNNKEL (reference sequence). The CDR3 covers 12 residues. V shed 4 bases and J shed 4 bases, with 4 bases lying between them. The CDR3 loop reads CASSPLNEKLFF. CDR3 DNA sequence: TGTGCCAGCAGCCCCCTTAATGAAAAACTGTTTTTT.

V gene TRBV12-3 or TRBV12-4 combines with J gene TRBJ2-7, with D tentatively TRBD1 (6 bases). CDR3 length: 13 residues. The germline V and J ends were trimmed by 4 bases and 4 bases, with 11 bases remaining between them. Here the CDR3 reads CASSSHREYEQYF. The CDR3 DNA sequence: TGTGCCAGCAGTTCACACAGGGAGTACGAGCAGTACTTC.

This clone occurred once. The gene calls are TRBV6-1 and TRBJ2-1; TRBD2 matches 8 bases. After removal of 2 bases from V and 12 bases from J, the junction contained 3 bases not matched to a gene. There are 12 residues in the CDR3. Germline-derived CDR1 and CDR2 are MNHNS and SASEGT. The CDR3 region has the DNA TGTGCCAGCAGTGAATCACGGGAGGGGCAGTTCTTC. Its protein is CASSESREGQFF.

V usage is TRBV7-9 and J usage is TRBJ2-2; 16 bases are a match to TRBD2. Germline assignment: CDR1 SEHNR and CDR2 FQNEAQ (reference sequence). Germline trimming cut 8 bases from V and 5 bases from J; bases unmatched to any gene: 8. The CDR3 contains 17 residues. CDR3 coding DNA: TGTGCCAGCGCCGGGACTAGCGGGGGGGCGCGGACCGGGGAGCTGTTTTTT. Its protein product is CASAGTSGGARTGELFF.

The V gene is TRBV23-1, the J gene TRBJ1-1, with D perhaps matching TRBD1 (6 bases). TRBV23-1 is labeled an ORF, and its function is uncertain. The CDR3 has 15 amino acids. V was cut by 4 bases and J by 0 bases, with 12 bases left in between. CDR3 sequence (DNA): TGCGCCAGCAGTCTACGGGACACCCTGAACACTGAAGCTTTCTTT. Translating it yields CASSLRDTLNTEAFF.

The J gene is TRBJ1-2, the V gene TRBV3-1 (or the pseudogene TRBV3-2); D is unclear. The V gene lost 0 bases and the J gene lost 0 bases, with 8 bases spanning the gap. CDR1 is LGHDT, CDR2 YNNKEL, per germline (reference sequence). The CDR3 runs to 15 residues. CDR3 coding DNA: TGTGCCAGCAGCCAAGATGTGGCGACTAACTATGGCTACACCTTC. The encoded protein is CASSQDVATNYGYTF.

This clone was seen only once. This sequence joins TRBV5-5 and TRBJ2-4; tentatively, D is TRBD1 (6 bases). The CDR3 loop spans 15 amino acids. The germline gives CDR1 SGHKS, CDR2 YYEKEE (reference sequence). Trimming left V 0 bases short and J 7 bases short, with 14 bases between. CDR3 nucleotide sequence: TGTGCCAGCAGCTTGGATGGGGGCTTAGGGAACATTCAGTACTTC. Translation: CASSLDGGLGNIQYF.

The chain uses TRBV27 and TRBJ1-1; weak D call: TRBD1 (5 bases). The CDR3 extends over 15 amino acids. Trimming took 2 bases from V and 1 from J, leaving 11 bases between them. CDR1 and CDR2 from the germline V gene are MNHEY and SMNVEV (reference sequence). DNA of the CDR3: TGTGCCAGCAGTTTAGTAGGGGCGGGGAACACTGAAGCTTTCTTT. Its translation: CASSLVGAGNTEAFF.

This chain links TRBV5-4 with TRBJ2-1; perhaps TRBD1 as D (7 bases). V was clipped by 0 bases and J by 0 bases, with 13 bases between them. Germline CDR1 SGHNT, CDR2 YYREEE (reference sequence). The CDR3 extends over 17 amino acids. As DNA, the CDR3 is TGTGCCAGCAGCTTGGGTTCAGGGGGGAGCTCCTACAATGAGCAGTTCTTC. This encodes CASSLGSGGSSYNEQFF.

The gene calls are TRBV7-9 and TRBJ2-7; D is unresolved. The ends were cut back, 6 bases at V and 5 bases at J, with 17 bases in the middle. Germline V lookup: CDR1 SEHNR, CDR2 FQNEAQ (reference sequence). The CDR3 spans 14 residues. CDR3 sequence reads: CASRLNGYGHEQYF. The CDR3 DNA is TGTGCCAGCAGGCTCAACGGATATGGCCACGAGCAGTACTTC.

The rearrangement uses TRBV5-1 and TRBJ2-6, with 7 bases lining up with TRBD1. Germline V gene data show CDR1 as SGHRS and CDR2 as YFSETQ. CDR3 length equals 18 residues. V trimming: 4 bases; J trimming: 4 bases; junction bases outside the gene matches: 14. The DNA of the CDR3 is TGCGCCAGCAGCCCAACCCCCGACAGGGCTTCCGGGGCCAACGTCCTGACTTTC. As protein: CASSPTPDRASGANVLTF. The full variable domain, its missing parts supplied by reference TRBV5-1 and TRBJ2-6, is KAGVTQTPRYLIKTRGQQVTLSCSPISGHRSVSWYQQTPGQGLQFLFEYFSETQRNKGNFPGRFSGRQFSNSRSEMNVSTLELGDSALYLCASSPTPDRASGANVLTFGAGSRLTVL.

The chain carries TRBV5-4 and TRBJ2-1, with 14 nucleotides matching TRBD2. This CDR3 has 16 amino acids. J was trimmed by 10 bases and V by 4 bases; bases with no gene match: 10. Per the germline V gene, CDR1 is SGHNT and CDR2 is YYREEE (reference sequence). The CDR3 is CASSVGLAGAGSEQFF. For the CDR3, the DNA is TGTGCCAGCAGCGTGGGACTAGCGGGGGCAGGTTCGGAGCAGTTCTTC.

The J gene is TRBJ2-1, the V gene TRBV7-2, with a possible D match to TRBD2 (6 bases). Trimming shortened V by 1 base and J by 8 bases, and 15 bases separated the two germline ends. The CDR3 runs 15 residues. Germline loops: CDR1 SGHTA, CDR2 FQGNSA. CDR3 DNA: TGTGCCAGCAGCTTAGGCGCGGGGTTCGCGTATGAGCAGTTCTTC. Translating it yields CASSLGAGFAYEQFF.

The V call is TRBV9, the J call TRBJ1-3; unclear D gene. This CDR3 has 16 amino acids. Germline V gives CDR1 SGDLS, CDR2 YYNGEE. Deletions cut 4 bases from V and 0 bases from J, with 14 bases between. This CDR3 reads CASSRTAIISGNTIYF. DNA for the CDR3: TGTGCCAGCAGCCGGACGGCCATCATCTCTGGAAACACCATATATTTT.

The V gene is TRBV30, the J gene TRBJ1-6; D gene ambiguous. This CDR3 has 15 residues. Trimming left V 0 bases short and J 4 bases short, with 10 bases between. Germline assignment: CDR1 GTSNPN and CDR2 SVGIG (reference sequence). The chain's CDR3 is CAWSVLNSYNSPLHF. Written as DNA, the CDR3 is TGTGCCTGGAGTGTACTGAACAGTTATAATTCACCCCTCCACTTT.